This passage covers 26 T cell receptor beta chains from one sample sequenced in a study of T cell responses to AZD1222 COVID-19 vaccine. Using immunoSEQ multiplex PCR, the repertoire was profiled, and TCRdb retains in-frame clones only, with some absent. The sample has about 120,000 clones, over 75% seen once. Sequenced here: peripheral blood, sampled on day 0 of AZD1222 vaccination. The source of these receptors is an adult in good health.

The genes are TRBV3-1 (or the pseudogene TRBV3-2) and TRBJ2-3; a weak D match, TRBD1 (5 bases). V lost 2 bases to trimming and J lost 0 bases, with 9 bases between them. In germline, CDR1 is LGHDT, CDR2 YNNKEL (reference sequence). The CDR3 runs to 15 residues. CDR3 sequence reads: CASSQWGRSTDTQYF. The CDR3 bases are TGTGCCAGCAGCCAATGGGGCAGAAGCACAGATACGCAGTATTTT.

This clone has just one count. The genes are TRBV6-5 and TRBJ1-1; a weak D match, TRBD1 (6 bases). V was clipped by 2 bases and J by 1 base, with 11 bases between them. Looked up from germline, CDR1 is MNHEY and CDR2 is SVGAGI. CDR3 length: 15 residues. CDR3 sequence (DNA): TGTGCCAGCAGTTACCCAAGGGGGGGGAACACTGAAGCTTTCTTT. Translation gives CASSYPRGGNTEAFF.

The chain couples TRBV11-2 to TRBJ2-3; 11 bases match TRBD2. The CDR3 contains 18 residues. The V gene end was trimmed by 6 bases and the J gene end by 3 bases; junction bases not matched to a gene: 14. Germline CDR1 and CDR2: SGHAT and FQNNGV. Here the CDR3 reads CASRPFGITSGRTDTQYF. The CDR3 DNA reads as TGTGCCAGCAGACCTTTTGGAATAACTAGCGGGAGAACAGATACGCAGTATTTT. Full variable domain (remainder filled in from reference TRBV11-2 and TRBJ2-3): EAGVAQSPRYKIIEKRQSVAFWCNPISGHATLYWYQQILGQGPKLLIQFQNNGVVDDSQLPKDRFSAERLKGVDSTLKIQPAKLEDSAVYLCASRPFGITSGRTDTQYFGPGTRLTVL.

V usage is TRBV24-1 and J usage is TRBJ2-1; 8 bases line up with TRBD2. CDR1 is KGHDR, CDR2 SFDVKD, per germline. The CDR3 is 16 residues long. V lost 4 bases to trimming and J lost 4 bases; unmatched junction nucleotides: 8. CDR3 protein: CATSEPPRGGYNEQFF. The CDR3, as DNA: TGTGCCACCAGTGAGCCCCCCCGCGGGGGGTACAATGAGCAGTTCTTC.

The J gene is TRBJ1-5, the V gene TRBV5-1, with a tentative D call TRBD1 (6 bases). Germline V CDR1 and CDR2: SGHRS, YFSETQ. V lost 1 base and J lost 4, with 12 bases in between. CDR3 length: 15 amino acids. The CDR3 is CASSLSGASNQPQHF. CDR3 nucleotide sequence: TGCGCCAGCAGCTTGTCGGGGGCTAGTAATCAGCCCCAGCATTTT. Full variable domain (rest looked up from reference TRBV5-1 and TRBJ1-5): KAGVTQTPRYLIKTRGQQVTLSCSPISGHRSVSWYQQTPGQGLQFLFEYFSETQRNKGNFPGRFSGRQFSNSRSEMNVSTLELGDSALYLCASSLSGASNQPQHFGDGTRLSIL.

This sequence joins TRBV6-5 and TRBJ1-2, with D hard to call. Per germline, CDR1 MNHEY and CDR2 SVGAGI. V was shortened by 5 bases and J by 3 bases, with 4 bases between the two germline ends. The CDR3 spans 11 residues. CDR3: CASSSHYGYTF. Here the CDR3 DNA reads TGTGCCAGCAGTAGTCACTATGGCTACACCTTC.

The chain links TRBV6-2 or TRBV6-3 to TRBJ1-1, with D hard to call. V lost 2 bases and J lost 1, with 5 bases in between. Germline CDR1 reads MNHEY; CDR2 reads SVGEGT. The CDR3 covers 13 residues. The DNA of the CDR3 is TGTGCCAGCAGTTACCCGGGGAACACTGAAGCTTTCTTT. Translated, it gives CASSYPGNTEAFF.

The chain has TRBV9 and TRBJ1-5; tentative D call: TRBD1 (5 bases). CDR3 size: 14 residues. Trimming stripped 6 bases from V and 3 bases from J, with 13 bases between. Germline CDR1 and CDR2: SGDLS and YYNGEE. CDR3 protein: CASTPWDFNQPQHF. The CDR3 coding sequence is TGTGCCAGCACTCCCTGGGACTTCAATCAGCCCCAGCATTTT.

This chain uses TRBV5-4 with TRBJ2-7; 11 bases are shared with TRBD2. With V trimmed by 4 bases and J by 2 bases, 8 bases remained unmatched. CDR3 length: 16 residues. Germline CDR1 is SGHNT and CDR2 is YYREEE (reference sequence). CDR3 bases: TGTGCCAGCAGCCACTTTCAACTAGCGGGGGCCTACGAGCAGTACTTC. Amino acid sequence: CASSHFQLAGAYEQYF.

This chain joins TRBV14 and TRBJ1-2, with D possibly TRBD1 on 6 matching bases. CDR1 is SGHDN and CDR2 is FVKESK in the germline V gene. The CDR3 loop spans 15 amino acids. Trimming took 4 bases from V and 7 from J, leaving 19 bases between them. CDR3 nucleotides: TGTGCCAGCAGCCCCGAACGGGGGGCGGGCCGTGGCTACACCTTC. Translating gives CASSPERGAGRGYTF. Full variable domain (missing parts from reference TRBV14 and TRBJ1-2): EAGVTQFPSHSVIEKGQTVTLRCDPISGHDNLYWYRRVMGKEIKFLLHFVKESKQDESGMPNNRFLAERTGGTYSTLKVQPAELEDSGVYFCASSPERGAGRGYTFGSGTRLTVV.

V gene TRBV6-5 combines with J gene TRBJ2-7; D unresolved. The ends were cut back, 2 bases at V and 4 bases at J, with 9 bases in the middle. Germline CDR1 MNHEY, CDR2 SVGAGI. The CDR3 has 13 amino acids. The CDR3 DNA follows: TGTGCCAGCAGTTACGACGCTTTATACGAGCAGTACTTC. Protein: CASSYDALYEQYF.

CDR3 in DNA: TGTGCCAGCAGCTCATCCGGCGTTCGGCAGGGTCCCCGCAATCAGCCCCAGCATTTT. Translating it yields CASSSSGVRQGPRNQPQHF. The rearrangement uses TRBV11-2 and TRBJ1-5; D is possibly TRBD1 (5 bases). This CDR3 region has 19 residues. V lost 4 bases, J lost 2 bases, and 24 bases lay in between. Looked up from germline, CDR1 is SGHAT and CDR2 is FQNNGV.

In DNA, the CDR3 is TGTGCCAGTAGTCCGGGGGCAGGGATCACTGAAGCTTTCTTT. It yields the protein CASSPGAGITEAFF. This chain uses TRBV19 with TRBJ1-1; a weak D match, TRBD1 (6 bases). The CDR3 has 14 residues. Germline-derived CDR1 and CDR2 are LNHDA and SQIVND (reference sequence). V was trimmed by 5 bases and J by 4 bases, leaving 14 bases between them.

The CDR3 is CASSQGQGGDGYTF. CDR3 nucleotides: TGCGCCAGCAGCCAGGGACAGGGGGGTGATGGCTACACCTTC. The chain joins TRBV5-1 to TRBJ1-2; 11 bases agree with TRBD1. V shed 4 bases, J shed 6 bases, and the junction held 5 bases outside the gene matches. Germline values: CDR1 SGHRS, CDR2 YFSETQ. This CDR3 comprises 14 residues. Looking up the rest from reference TRBV5-1 and TRBJ1-2 gives the full variable domain: KAGVTQTPRYLIKTRGQQVTLSCSPISGHRSVSWYQQTPGQGLQFLFEYFSETQRNKGNFPGRFSGRQFSNSRSEMNVSTLELGDSALYLCASSQGQGGDGYTFGSGTRLTVV.

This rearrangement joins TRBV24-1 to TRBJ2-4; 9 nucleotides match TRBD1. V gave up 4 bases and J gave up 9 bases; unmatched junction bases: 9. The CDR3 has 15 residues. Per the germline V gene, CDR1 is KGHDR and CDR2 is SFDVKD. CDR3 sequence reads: CATSESGQGFGIQYF. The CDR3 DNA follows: TGTGCCACCAGTGAGTCCGGACAGGGGTTTGGCATTCAGTACTTC.

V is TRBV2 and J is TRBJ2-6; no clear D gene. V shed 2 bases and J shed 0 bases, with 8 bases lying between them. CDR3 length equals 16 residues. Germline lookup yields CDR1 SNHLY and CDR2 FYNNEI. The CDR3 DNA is TGTGCCAGCAGTGAAAGGCGGCGCTCTGGGGCCAACGTCCTGACTTTC. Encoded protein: CASSERRRSGANVLTF.

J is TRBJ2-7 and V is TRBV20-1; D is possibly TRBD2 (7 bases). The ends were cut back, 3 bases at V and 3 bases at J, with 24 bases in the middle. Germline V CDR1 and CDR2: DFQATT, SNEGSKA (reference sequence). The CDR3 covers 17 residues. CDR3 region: CSASLAKGRGAIYEQYF. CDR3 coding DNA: TGCAGTGCTAGTCTGGCCAAAGGGAGGGGGGCCATCTACGAGCAGTACTTC.

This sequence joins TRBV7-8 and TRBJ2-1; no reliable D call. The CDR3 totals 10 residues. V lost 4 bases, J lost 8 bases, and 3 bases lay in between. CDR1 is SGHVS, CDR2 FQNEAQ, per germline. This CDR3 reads CASSWDEQFF. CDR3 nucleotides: TGTGCCAGCAGCTGGGATGAGCAGTTCTTC.

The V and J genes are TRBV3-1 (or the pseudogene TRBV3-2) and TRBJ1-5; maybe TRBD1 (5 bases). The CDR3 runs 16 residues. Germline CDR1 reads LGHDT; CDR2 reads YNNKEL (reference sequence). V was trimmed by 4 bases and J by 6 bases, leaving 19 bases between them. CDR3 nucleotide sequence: TGTGCCAGCAGCCCATCCTGGGGCACTCTTGCTCAGCCCCAGCATTTT. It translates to CASSPSWGTLAQPQHF.

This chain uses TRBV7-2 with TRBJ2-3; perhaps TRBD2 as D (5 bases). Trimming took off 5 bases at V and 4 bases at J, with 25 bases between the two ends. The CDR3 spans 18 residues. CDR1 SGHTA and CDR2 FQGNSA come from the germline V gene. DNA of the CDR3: TGTGCCAGCAGCCAACCCTTGAGGACCGGGATTATGGCAGATACGCAGTATTTT. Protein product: CASSQPLRTGIMADTQYF.

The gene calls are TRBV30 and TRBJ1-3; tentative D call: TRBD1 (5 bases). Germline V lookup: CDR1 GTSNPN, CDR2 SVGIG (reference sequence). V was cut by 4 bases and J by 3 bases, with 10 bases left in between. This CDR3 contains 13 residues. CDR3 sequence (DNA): TGTGCCTGGACAGGGTCTGTTGGAAACACCATATATTTT. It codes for CAWTGSVGNTIYF. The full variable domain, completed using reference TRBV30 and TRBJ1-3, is SQTIHQWPATLVQPVGSPLSLECTVEGTSNPNLYWYRQAAGRGLQLLFYSVGIGQISSEVPQNLSASRPQDRQFILSSKKLLLSDSGFYLCAWTGSVGNTIYFGEGSWLTVV.

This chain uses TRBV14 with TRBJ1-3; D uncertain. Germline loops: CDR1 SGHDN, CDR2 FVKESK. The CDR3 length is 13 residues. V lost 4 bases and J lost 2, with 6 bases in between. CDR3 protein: CASSRNTGNTIYF. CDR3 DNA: TGTGCCAGCAGCCGGAATACTGGAAACACCATATATTTT. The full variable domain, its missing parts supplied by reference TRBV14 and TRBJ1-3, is EAGVTQFPSHSVIEKGQTVTLRCDPISGHDNLYWYRRVMGKEIKFLLHFVKESKQDESGMPNNRFLAERTGGTYSTLKVQPAELEDSGVYFCASSRNTGNTIYFGEGSWLTVV.

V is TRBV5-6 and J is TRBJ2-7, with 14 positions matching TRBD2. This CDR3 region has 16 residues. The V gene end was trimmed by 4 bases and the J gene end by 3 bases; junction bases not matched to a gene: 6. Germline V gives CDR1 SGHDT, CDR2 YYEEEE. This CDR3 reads CASSTPGTSGSYEQYF. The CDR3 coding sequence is TGTGCCAGCAGCACTCCTGGGACTAGCGGGAGCTACGAGCAGTACTTC.

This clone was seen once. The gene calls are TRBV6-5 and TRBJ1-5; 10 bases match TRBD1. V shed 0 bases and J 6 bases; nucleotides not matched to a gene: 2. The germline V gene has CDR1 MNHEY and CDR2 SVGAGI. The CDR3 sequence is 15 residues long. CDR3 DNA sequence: TGTGCCAGCAGTTACTCGACAGGGGGCGGTCAGCCCCAGCATTTT. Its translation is CASSYSTGGGQPQHF.

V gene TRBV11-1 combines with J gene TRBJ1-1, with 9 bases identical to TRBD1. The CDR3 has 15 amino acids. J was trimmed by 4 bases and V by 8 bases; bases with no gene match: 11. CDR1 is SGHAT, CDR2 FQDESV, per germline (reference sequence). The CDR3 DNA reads TGTGCCAGCGCCCCACGACAGGGGGGAGGCACTGAAGCTTTCTTT. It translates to CASAPRQGGGTEAFF.

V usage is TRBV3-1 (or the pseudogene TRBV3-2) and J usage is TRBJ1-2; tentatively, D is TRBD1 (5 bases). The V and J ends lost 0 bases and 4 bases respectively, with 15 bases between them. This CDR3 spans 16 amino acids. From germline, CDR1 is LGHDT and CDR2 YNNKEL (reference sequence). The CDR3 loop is CASSQDRWGTLYGYTF. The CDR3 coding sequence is TGTGCCAGCAGCCAAGATAGGTGGGGGACCCTCTATGGCTACACCTTC.